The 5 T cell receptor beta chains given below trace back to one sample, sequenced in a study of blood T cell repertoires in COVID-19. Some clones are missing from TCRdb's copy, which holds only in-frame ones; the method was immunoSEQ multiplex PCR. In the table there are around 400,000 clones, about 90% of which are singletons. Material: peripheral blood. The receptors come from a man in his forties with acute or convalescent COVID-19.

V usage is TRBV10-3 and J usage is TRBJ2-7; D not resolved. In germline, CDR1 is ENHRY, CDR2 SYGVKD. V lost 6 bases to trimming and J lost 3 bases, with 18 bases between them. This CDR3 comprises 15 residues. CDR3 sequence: CAIRPPFTDNYEQYF. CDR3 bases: TGTGCCATCAGGCCGCCCTTCACAGATAACTACGAGCAGTACTTC.

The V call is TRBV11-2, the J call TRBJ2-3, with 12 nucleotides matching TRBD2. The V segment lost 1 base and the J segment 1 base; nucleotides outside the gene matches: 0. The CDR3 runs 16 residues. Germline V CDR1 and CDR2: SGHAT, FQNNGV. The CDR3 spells CASSLGLAGGTDTQYF. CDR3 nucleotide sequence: TGTGCCAGCAGCTTAGGACTAGCGGGAGGCACAGATACGCAGTATTTT.

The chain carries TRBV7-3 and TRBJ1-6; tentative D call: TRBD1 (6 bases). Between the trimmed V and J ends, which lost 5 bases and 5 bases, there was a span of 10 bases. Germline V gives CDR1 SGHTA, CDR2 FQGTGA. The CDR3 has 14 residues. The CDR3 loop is CASSLGQNNSPLHF. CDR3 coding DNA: TGTGCCAGCAGCCTTGGACAGAATAATTCACCCCTCCACTTT.

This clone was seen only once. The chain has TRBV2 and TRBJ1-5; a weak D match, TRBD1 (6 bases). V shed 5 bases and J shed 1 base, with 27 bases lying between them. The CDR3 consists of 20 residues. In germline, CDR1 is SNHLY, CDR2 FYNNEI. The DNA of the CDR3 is TGTGCCAGCAGTATACGCACCACCCCACAGGGTGACATGAGCAATCAGCCCCAGCATTTT. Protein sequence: CASSIRTTPQGDMSNQPQHF.

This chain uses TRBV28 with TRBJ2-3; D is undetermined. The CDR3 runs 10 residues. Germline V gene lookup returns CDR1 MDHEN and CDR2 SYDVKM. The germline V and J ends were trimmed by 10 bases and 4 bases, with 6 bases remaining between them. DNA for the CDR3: TGTGCCACCGAGGCAGATACGCAGTATTTT. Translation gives CATEADTQYF.